This T cell receptor (beta chain) stems from a study of cytomegalovirus exposure and HLA in healthy donors. This clone was counted between two and nine times. As yet, its antigen is unknown. Some clones are missing from TCRdb's copy, which holds only in-frame ones; the method was immunoSEQ multiplex PCR. This table has 280,000 or so clones, around 87% appearing once. Study-wide points: Subsequent analysis found a tendency for first-cohort TCR clusters to co-occur within the 120 or so validation repertoires. Across donors, most TCRs were seen rarely, yet some public ones were widespread. In vitro assays verified that three CMV-associated chains recognized CMV antigens specifically.

The CDR3 is 16 residues long. The J segment lost 4 bases and the V segment lost 5 bases, leaving 13 bases of the junction unmatched. From germline, CDR1 is SGHAT and CDR2 FQDESV (reference sequence). This TCR came from a woman in her late teens or twenties in good health and CMV-seronegative. The sequencing input was PBMCs. The rearrangement uses TRBV11-1 and TRBJ1-1, with 7 bases identical to TRBD1. The CDR3 DNA reads TGTGCCAGCAGCCCTGCCTTACAGGGGCTCCGCACTGAAGCTTTCTTT. Translation gives CASSPALQGLRTEAFF.